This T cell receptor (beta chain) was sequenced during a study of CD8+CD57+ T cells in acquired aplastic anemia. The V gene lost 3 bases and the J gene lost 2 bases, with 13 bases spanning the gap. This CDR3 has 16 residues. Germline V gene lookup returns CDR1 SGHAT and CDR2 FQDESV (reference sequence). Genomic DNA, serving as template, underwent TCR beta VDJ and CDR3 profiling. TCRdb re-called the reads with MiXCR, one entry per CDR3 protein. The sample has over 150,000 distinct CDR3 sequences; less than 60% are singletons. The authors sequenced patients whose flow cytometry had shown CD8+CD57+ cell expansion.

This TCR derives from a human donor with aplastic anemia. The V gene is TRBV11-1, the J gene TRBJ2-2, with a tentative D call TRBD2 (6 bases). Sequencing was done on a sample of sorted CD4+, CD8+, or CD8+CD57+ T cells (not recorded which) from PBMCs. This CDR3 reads CASSLMGGPNTGELFF. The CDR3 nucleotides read TGTGCCAGCAGCTTGATGGGGGGTCCCAACACCGGGGAGCTGTTTTTT.